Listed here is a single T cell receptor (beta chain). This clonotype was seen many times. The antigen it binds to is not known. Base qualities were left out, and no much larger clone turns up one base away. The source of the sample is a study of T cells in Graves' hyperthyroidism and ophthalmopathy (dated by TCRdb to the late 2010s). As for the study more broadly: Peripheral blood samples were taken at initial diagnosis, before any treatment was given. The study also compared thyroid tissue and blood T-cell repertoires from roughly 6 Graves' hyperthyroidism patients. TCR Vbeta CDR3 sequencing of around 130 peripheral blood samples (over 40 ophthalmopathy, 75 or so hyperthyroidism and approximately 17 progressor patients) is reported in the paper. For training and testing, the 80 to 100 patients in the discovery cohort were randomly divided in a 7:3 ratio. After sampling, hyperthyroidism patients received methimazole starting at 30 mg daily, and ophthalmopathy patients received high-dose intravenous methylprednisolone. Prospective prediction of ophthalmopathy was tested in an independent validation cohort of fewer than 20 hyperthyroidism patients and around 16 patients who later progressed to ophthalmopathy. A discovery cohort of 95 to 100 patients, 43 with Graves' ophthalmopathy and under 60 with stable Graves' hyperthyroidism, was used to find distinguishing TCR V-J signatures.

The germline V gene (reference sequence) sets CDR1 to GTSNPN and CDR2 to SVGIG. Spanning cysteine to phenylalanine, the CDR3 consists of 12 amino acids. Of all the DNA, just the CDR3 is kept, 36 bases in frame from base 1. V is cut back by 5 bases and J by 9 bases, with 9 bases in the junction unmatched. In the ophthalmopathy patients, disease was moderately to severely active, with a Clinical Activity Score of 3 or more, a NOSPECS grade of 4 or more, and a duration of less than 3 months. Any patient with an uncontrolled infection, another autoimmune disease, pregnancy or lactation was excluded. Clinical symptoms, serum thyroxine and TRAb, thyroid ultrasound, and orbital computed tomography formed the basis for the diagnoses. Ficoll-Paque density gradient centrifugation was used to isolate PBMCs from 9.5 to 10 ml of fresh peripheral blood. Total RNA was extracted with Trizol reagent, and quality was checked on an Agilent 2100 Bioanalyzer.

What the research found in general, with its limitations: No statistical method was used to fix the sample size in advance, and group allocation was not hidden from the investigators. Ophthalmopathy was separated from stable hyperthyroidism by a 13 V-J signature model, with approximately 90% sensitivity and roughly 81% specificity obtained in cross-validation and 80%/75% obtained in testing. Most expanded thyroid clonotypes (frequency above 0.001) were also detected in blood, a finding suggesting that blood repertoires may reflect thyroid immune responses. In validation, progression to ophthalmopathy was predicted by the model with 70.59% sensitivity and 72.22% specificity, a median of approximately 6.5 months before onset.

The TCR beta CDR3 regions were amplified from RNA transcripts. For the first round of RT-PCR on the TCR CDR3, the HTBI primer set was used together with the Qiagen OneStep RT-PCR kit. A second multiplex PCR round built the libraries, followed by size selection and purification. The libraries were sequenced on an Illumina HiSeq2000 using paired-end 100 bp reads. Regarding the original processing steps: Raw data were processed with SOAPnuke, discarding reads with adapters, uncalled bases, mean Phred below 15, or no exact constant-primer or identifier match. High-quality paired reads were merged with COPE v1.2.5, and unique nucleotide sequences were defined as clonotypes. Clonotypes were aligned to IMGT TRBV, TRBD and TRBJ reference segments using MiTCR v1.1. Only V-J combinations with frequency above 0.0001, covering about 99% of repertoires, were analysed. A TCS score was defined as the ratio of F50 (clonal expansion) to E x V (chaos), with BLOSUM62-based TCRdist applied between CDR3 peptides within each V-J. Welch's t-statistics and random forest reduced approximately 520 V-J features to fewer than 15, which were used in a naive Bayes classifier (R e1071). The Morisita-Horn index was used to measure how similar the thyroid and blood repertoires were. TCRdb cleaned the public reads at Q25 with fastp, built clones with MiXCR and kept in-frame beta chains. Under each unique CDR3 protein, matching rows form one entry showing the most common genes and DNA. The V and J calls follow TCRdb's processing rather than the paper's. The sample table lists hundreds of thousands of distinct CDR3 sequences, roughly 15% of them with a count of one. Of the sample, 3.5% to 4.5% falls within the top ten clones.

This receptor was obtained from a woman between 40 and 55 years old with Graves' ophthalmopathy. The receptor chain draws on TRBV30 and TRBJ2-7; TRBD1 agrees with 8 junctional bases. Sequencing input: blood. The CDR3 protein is CAWDRGPPSQYF. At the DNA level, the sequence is TGTGCCTGGGACAGGGGTCCCCCATCGCAGTACTTC.